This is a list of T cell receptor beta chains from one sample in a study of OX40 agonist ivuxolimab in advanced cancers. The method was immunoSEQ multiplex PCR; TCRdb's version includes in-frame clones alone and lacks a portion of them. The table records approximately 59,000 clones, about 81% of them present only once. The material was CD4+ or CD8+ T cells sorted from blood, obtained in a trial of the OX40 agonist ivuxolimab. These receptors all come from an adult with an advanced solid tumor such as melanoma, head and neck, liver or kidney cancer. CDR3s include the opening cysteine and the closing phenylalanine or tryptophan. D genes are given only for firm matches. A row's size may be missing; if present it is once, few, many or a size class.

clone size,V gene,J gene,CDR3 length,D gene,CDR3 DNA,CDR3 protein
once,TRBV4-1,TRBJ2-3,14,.,TGCGCCAGCAGTCCACAGCCGGACGACAGCACGCAGTATTTT,CASSPQPDDSTQYF
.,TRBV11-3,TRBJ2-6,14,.,TGTGCCAGCAGCTTCTCCTCTGGGGCCAACGTCCTGACTTTC,CASSFSSGANVLTF
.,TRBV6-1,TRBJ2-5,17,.,TGTGCCAGCAGTGAATTGAGGTGGGAGGGGGATCAAGAGACCCAGTACTTC,CASSELRWEGDQETQYF
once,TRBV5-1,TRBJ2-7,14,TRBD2,TGCGCCAGCAGCTTGGTCGGGGGGGAATACGAGCAGTACTTC,CASSLVGGEYEQYF
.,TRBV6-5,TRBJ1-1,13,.,TGTGCCAGCAGAGAGACAGGGAACACTGAAGCTTTCTTT,CASRETGNTEAFF
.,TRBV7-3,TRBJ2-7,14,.,TGTGCCAGCAGCTTAGACGCCAGCTCCTACGAGCAGTACTTC,CASSLDASSYEQYF
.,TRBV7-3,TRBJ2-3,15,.,TGTGCCAGCAGCTTAACGGTAGTCCGCACAGATACGCAGTATTTT,CASSLTVVRTDTQYF
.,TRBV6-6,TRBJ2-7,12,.,TGTGCCAGCAGTTCCGGCTCCTACGAGCAGTACTTC,CASSSGSYEQYF
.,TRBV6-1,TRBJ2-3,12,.,TGTGCCAGCGCCTCTGCCAAATATACGCAGTATTTT,CASASAKYTQYF
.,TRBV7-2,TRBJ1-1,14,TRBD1,TGTGCCAGCAGCTTAGGACAGGGGGCAACTGAAGCTTTCTTT,CASSLGQGATEAFF
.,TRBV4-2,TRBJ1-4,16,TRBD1,TGTGCCAGCAGCCCGTACAGGGAGGGGGCTAGGGAAAAACTGTTTTTT,CASSPYREGAREKLFF
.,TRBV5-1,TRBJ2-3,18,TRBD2,TGCGCCAGCAGCTTGGTCCCTAGCGGGGGGTCATCCGCAGATACGCAGTATTTT,CASSLVPSGGSSADTQYF
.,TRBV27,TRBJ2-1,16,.,TGTGCCAGCAGTTTACGGGCAGAGAGCTCCTACAATGAGCAGTTCTTC,CASSLRAESSYNEQFF
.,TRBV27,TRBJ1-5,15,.,TGTGCCAGCAGTTTGGATCGGGGACCCAATCAGCCCCAGCATTTT,CASSLDRGPNQPQHF
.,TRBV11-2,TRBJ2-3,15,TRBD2,TGTGCCAGCATGTTAAGCGGGGGCGGCACAGATACGCAGTATTTT,CASMLSGGGTDTQYF
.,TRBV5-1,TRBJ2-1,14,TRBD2,TGCGCCAGCAGCTTTCGACAGCGGGAAGGTGAGCAGTTCTTC,CASSFRQREGEQFF
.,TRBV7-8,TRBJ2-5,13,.,TGTGCCAGCAGCCCTGTGTCAGGGAAGACCCAGTACTTC,CASSPVSGKTQYF
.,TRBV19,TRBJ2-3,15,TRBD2,TGTGCCAGTAGTAGAACTAGCGGGGGGGGTGATACGCAGTATTTT,CASSRTSGGGDTQYF
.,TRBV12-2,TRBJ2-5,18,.,TGTGCAAGTCGCTTCCTCAGCAGGACTAGCGGGGGGGCAGAGACCCAGTACTTC,CASRFLSRTSGGAETQYF
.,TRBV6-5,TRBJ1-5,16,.,TGTGCCAGCAGTTACCAAAAACCCCCCAGCAATCAGCCCCAGCATTTT,CASSYQKPPSNQPQHF
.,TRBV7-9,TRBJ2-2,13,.,TGTGCCAGCAGCCCACAGGGGACTGGGGAGCTGTTTTTT,CASSPQGTGELFF
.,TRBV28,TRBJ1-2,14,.,TGTGCCAGCAGGCTCGCCGGGACGGACCTCAACTACACCTTC,CASRLAGTDLNYTF
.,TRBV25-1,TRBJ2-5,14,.,TGTGCCAGCAGTGAATCCCGGGGACGGGAGACCCAGTACTTC,CASSESRGRETQYF
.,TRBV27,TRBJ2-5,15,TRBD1,TGTGCCAGCAGCCTTTTAACAGGGGGCAGAGAGACCCAGTACTTC,CASSLLTGGRETQYF
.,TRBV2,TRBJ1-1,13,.,TGTGCCAGCATGATCGACAAGAACACTGAAGCTTTCTTT,CASMIDKNTEAFF